This is a list of T cell receptor beta chains from one sample in a study of post-analysis software for immune sequencing data. TCRdb re-called the PCR reads with MiXCR, one entry per CDR3 protein. This table holds hundreds of thousands of distinct CDR3 sequences, roughly 29% found once. Sequencing was performed on blood. Receptor source: a girl aged 5 to 17 with multiple sclerosis. The conserved cysteine and the conserved F or W are not part of the CDR3 here.

TRBJ1-2 | TRBV3-1 | ASAPGPNYGYT
TRBJ2-6 | TRBV4-3 | ASSQEAPGANVLT
TRBJ2-2 | TRBV29-1 | SVDRLANTGELF
TRBJ2-1 | TRBV9 | ASSPATSGSSYNEQF
TRBJ2-3 | TRBV13 | ASSFSQTPLTDTQY
TRBJ2-5 | TRBV20-1 | SARDFVAGYQETQY
TRBJ1-2 | TRBV5-4 | ASRDGQEYGYT
TRBJ2-5 | TRBV7-7 | ASSGTFPGETQY
NA | TRBV7-2 | ASSLLGSGVSETQY
TRBJ2-1 | TRBV3-1 | ASSQDDGGGHSYNEQF
TRBJ1-1 | TRBV5-1 | ASSSWDSNMNTEAF
TRBJ1-2 | TRBV5-1 | ASRLGTGSYGYT
TRBJ2-3 | TRBV5-1 | ASSPSASGIADTQY
TRBJ1-1 | TRBV27 | ASSLSVGVGYTEAF
TRBJ2-7 | TRBV5-1 | ASSFGPTGGSYEQY
TRBJ2-5 | TRBV25-1 | ASSDGAGSLYQETQY
TRBJ2-3 | TRBV5-1 | ASSMEARGGDTQY
TRBJ2-5 | TRBV9 | ASSVGAGQETQN
TRBJ2-7 | TRBV20-1 | SATPSGGPIYEQY
TRBJ2-1 | TRBV6-2/TRBV6-3 | ASSRPGLEDNEQF
TRBJ2-3 | TRBV6-2/TRBV6-3 | ASSYVFGTSGSTDTQY
TRBJ2-3 | TRBV29-1 | SVGGFGLARRTDTQY
TRBJ2-1 | TRBV7-2 | ASKRGGGRHNEQF
TRBJ2-3 | TRBV28 | ASSLRALTLDTQY
TRBJ1-2 | TRBV6-6 | ASRSRGGTEESYGYT
TRBJ1-1 | TRBV6-2/TRBV6-3 | AAGQGSTEAF
TRBJ1-2 | TRBV7-8 | ASSLSPGSSNYGYT
TRBJ2-4 | TRBV9 | ASSPGASGGTKNIQY
TRBJ2-3 | TRBV24-1 | ATSDPTAGGTDTQY
TRBJ2-7 | TRBV6-2/TRBV6-3 | ASSSHTDFSSYEQY
TRBJ1-5 | TRBV4-1 | ASSQDPNLASGPQH
TRBJ1-5 | TRBV28 | ASRGHGNQPQH
TRBJ2-3 | TRBV15 | ATSRGRAGTSTDTQY
TRBJ2-2 | TRBV2 | ASSEKRAGELF
TRBJ1-6 | TRBV12-3/TRBV12-4 | ASSRDSPSPLH
TRBJ2-1 | TRBV5-5 | ASSLSGTSTEQF
TRBJ2-5 | TRBV7-9 | AGSQSGQVGFGTQY
TRBJ2-2 | TRBV13 | ASSLGLSSVDTGELF
TRBJ1-1 | TRBV5-1 | ASSLGQGMNTEAF
TRBJ2-1 | TRBV10-3 | AISPYSGSGHNEQF
TRBJ2-5 | TRBV5-1 | ASSATRETQY
TRBJ2-1 | TRBV4-1 | ASSPTQSTTNYNEQF
TRBJ2-5 | TRBV6-6 | ASSYVWGETQY
TRBJ2-7 | TRBV7-2 | ASSLVAGGAPYEQY
TRBJ2-4 | TRBV7-2 | ASSLGTGGKNIQY
TRBJ2-7 | TRBV29-1 | SASTTSESSYEQY
TRBJ1-1 | TRBV11-2 | ASSLLRTGATEAF
TRBJ2-1 | TRBV6-6 | AIPGVRDNEQF
TRBJ2-2 | TRBV12-5 | ASGLTRTGGKGGELF